This T cell receptor (beta chain) was sequenced during a study of T cells after posttransplantation cyclophosphamide. Regarding the study as a whole: After PTCy, TRB diversity resembled that of CNI/methotrexate controls. Donor-recipient repertoire similarity was low at 1-2 months, rising over year one.

The data were produced by immunoSEQ multiplex PCR, yet TCRdb's version contains in-frame clones alone and is incomplete. The profile shows 7,000 to 10,000 clones, approximately 98% of them singletons. Cells defined as naive were viable CD3+CD4+ or CD3+CD8+ and CCR7+CD45RA+CD45RO-CD95-CD27+CD28+. Comment on this clone: Its antigen remains unknown.

Germline CDR1 is SGHDT and CDR2 is YYEEEE. The V gene end was trimmed by 0 bases and the J gene end by 4 bases; junction bases not matched to a gene: 4. CDR3 length: 14 residues. The chain links TRBV5-6 to TRBJ2-7, with 7 nucleotides matching TRBD2. Sequences were obtained from naive CD8+ T cells sorted from PBMCs. This TCR was recovered from a man in his fifties or sixties in good health, CMV-negative, and a related stem cell transplant donor. The CDR3 bases are TGTGCCAGCAGCTTGGATGGGGGAGGGTACGAGCAGTACTTC. Protein sequence: CASSLDGGGYEQYF.